Shown below are 24 T cell receptor beta chains from a single sample sequenced in a study of vaccination and CD4 T cells after COVID-19. No antigens are known for them. The Oncomine TCR Beta short-read assay sequenced DNA from cultured CD4+ T cells. TCRdb re-derived calls from the PCR reads in MiXCR, one entry per CDR3 protein. This sample carries about 5,700 distinct CDR3 sequences, roughly 40% of them seen once, and the ten largest clones take about 50%. Documented treatment: approximately nine-day PBMC culture with coronavirus spike peptide pools or control peptides (ViraFEST assay). One should note that the unexposed donor's CD4+ T cells were collected before the COVID-19 pandemic (2011-2018). Sequencing used CD4+ T cells from blood, cultured in vitro. Receptors originate from a human donor in good health.

The chain joins TRBV6-2 or TRBV6-3 to TRBJ2-3; possibly TRBD1 for D (6 bases). V lost 4 bases and J 13 bases, leaving 18 bases between the germline ends. Germline CDR1 and CDR2: MNHEY and SVGEGT. This CDR3 contains 13 residues. As DNA, the CDR3 is TGTGCCAGCAGTTCCTACCTTACGACAGGAGAGTATTTT. Translating gives CASSSYLTTGEYF.

This clonotype was counted a few times. V and J are TRBV20-1 and TRBJ1-1; 7 bases are shared with TRBD1. From germline, CDR1 is DFQATT and CDR2 SNEGSKA (reference sequence). CDR3 size: 14 residues. V lost 0 bases, J lost 7 bases, and 8 bases stayed unmatched. The CDR3 is CSARDRQGGLEAFF. The CDR3, as DNA: TGCAGTGCTAGAGATAGGCAGGGGGGCCTTGAAGCTTTCTTT.

This clonotype is labeled as medium-sized. V usage is TRBV20-1 and J usage is TRBJ1-3, with D unclear. Germline CDR1 reads DFQATT; CDR2 reads SNEGSKA (reference sequence). The CDR3 contains 12 residues. V lost 7 bases and J 0 bases, leaving 7 bases between the germline ends. The CDR3: CSVQDSGNTIYF. CDR3 nucleotide sequence: TGCAGTGTTCAGGACTCTGGAAACACCATATATTTT.

V gene TRBV7-8 combines with J gene TRBJ2-2; 8 bases fit TRBD1. The CDR3 runs 14 residues. Trimming took 3 bases from V and 5 from J; bases not matched to a gene: 2. Germline V lookup: CDR1 SGHVS, CDR2 FQNEAQ. CDR3 region: CASSFQGATGELFF. CDR3 bases: TGTGCCAGCAGCTTCCAGGGGGCAACCGGGGAGCTGTTTTTT.

This clonotype was detected a few times. V gene TRBV30 combines with J gene TRBJ1-5, with 7 bases aligning to TRBD1. The V gene end was trimmed by 7 bases and the J gene end by 4 bases; junction bases not matched to a gene: 10. The CDR3 sequence is 14 residues long. Germline CDR1 is GTSNPN and CDR2 is SVGIG (reference sequence). CDR3 DNA: TGTGCCTTTACCGGGACAGAACTAAATCAGCCCCAGCATTTT. As protein: CAFTGTELNQPQHF.

This chain uses TRBV20-1 with TRBJ1-2; D is perhaps TRBD1 (5 bases). Per germline, CDR1 DFQATT and CDR2 SNEGSKA (reference sequence). This CDR3 has 12 residues. V gave up 4 bases and J gave up 7 bases, with 13 bases separating them. The CDR3: CSATYTGIGYTF. The CDR3 nucleotides are TGCAGTGCTACTTATACAGGAATTGGCTACACCTTC.

The V and J genes are TRBV7-2 and TRBJ1-2, with D possibly TRBD1 on 6 matching bases. The ends were cut back, 1 base at V and 4 bases at J, with 7 bases in the middle. CDR3 length: 13 residues. Germline-derived CDR1 and CDR2 are SGHTA and FQGNSA. The CDR3 DNA reads as TGTGCCAGCAGCTTAGTGGGGGCCTATGGCTACACCTTC. Its protein is CASSLVGAYGYTF.

The CDR3 bases are TGCAGTGCTAGAGGCTGGGGAAGCAATCAGCCCCAGCATTTT. Protein sequence: CSARGWGSNQPQHF. This chain uses TRBV20-1 with TRBJ1-5, with no clear D. Germline V gene data show CDR1 as DFQATT and CDR2 as SNEGSKA (reference sequence). Between the trimmed V and J ends, which lost 1 base and 1 base, there was a span of 8 bases. The CDR3 totals 14 residues.

This clonotype appeared once. The V call is TRBV6-1, the J call TRBJ1-1; no definite D call. The V and J ends lost 7 bases and 3 bases respectively, with 6 bases between them. Germline V gene data show CDR1 as MNHNS and CDR2 as SASEGT. CDR3 length: 11 amino acids. As DNA, the CDR3 is TGTGCCAGCAAGGAGTACACTGAAGCTTTCTTT. This codes for CASKEYTEAFF.

In this sample, this clonotype turned up a few times. The J gene is TRBJ2-7, the V gene TRBV6-5; D possibly corresponds to TRBD1 (5 bases). The germline gives CDR1 MNHEY, CDR2 SVGAGI. The CDR3 is 13 residues long. Trimming left V 0 bases short and J 2 bases short, with 5 bases between. The CDR3 here is CASSYSGPYEQYF. The CDR3 DNA reads as TGTGCCAGCAGTTACTCGGGGCCCTACGAGCAGTACTTC.

V and J are TRBV19 and TRBJ1-3, with D perhaps matching TRBD1 (5 bases). Trimming removed 6 bases from V and 5 bases from J, with 8 bases in between. The V gene's germline CDR1 is LNHDA and CDR2 SQIVND (reference sequence). The CDR3 is made up of 12 amino acids. The CDR3 region is CASRGTRNTIYF. DNA for the CDR3: TGTGCCAGTAGGGGGACGCGAAACACCATATATTTT.

The V call is TRBV20-1, the J call TRBJ2-3; D unclear. Germline CDR1 DFQATT, CDR2 SNEGSKA (reference sequence). The CDR3 consists of 12 residues. CDR3 amino acids: CSYISGTDTQYF. DNA for the CDR3: TGCAGCTATATAAGCGGCACAGATACGCAGTATTTT.

The chain carries TRBV12-3 or TRBV12-4 and TRBJ2-7; D assignment may be TRBD1 or TRBD2 (5 bases each). The CDR3 sequence is 14 residues long. Trimming left V 2 bases short and J 0 bases short, with 8 bases between. The CDR3 sequence is CASSLWGSSYEQYF. The CDR3 bases are TGTGCCAGCAGTTTATGGGGGAGCTCCTACGAGCAGTACTTC.

The genes are TRBV4-1 and TRBJ1-1; 10 bases align to TRBD1. This CDR3 has 18 amino acids. Per germline, CDR1 MGHRA and CDR2 YSYEKL. With 4 bases clipped from V and 2 bases from J, the junction kept 13 bases outside the gene matches. The CDR3, as DNA: TGCGCCAGCAGCCCAATAGGGCGGACAGGGGGGCTTAACACTGAAGCTTTCTTT. Protein: CASSPIGRTGGLNTEAFF.

The V call is TRBV19, the J call TRBJ1-2; TRBD1 might be the D (6 bases). Trimming removed 7 bases from V and 6 bases from J, with 21 bases in between. The CDR3 loop spans 15 amino acids. Germline lookup yields CDR1 LNHDA and CDR2 SQIVND (reference sequence). The CDR3 DNA reads TGTGCCAGTACCTCCTACCGACAGGAAAAGGATGGCTACACCTTC. Amino acid sequence: CASTSYRQEKDGYTF.

This chain links TRBV19 with TRBJ1-1, with D perhaps matching TRBD1 (5 bases). The CDR3 sequence is 15 residues long. Germline CDR1 and CDR2: LNHDA and SQIVND (reference sequence). V gave up 5 bases and J gave up 0 bases, with 13 bases separating them. The CDR3 spells CASSSPRVMNTEAFF. The CDR3 region has the DNA TGTGCCAGTAGTTCACCCAGGGTCATGAACACTGAAGCTTTCTTT.

The V gene is TRBV9, the J gene TRBJ1-5; the D is unclear. CDR3 length: 15 residues. Germline CDR1 reads SGDLS; CDR2 reads YYNGEE. The ends were cut back, 0 bases at V and 0 bases at J, with 7 bases in the middle. This CDR3 is CASSVGELSNQPQHF. CDR3 in DNA: TGTGCCAGCAGCGTAGGGGAGCTTAGCAATCAGCCCCAGCATTTT.

The genes are TRBV30 and TRBJ1-2; 8 nucleotides line up with TRBD1. The V segment lost 4 bases and the J segment 8 bases; nucleotides outside the gene matches: 6. Looked up from germline, CDR1 is GTSNPN and CDR2 is SVGIG (reference sequence). The CDR3 has 12 residues. The CDR3: CAWITWDRGYTF. The DNA for the CDR3 is TGTGCCTGGATTACTTGGGACAGGGGCTACACCTTC.

This clonotype was seen only a few times. The chain combines TRBV20-1 with TRBJ1-1; TRBD1 matches 8 bases. V dropped 0 bases and J dropped 3; count of bases not matched to a gene: 3. CDR3 size: 14 residues. Germline V lookup: CDR1 DFQATT, CDR2 SNEGSKA (reference sequence). CDR3 sequence (DNA): TGCAGTGCTAGAGATCCGACAGGGGACACTGAAGCTTTCTTT. This sequence encodes CSARDPTGDTEAFF.

A few counts support this clonotype. The V and J genes are TRBV7-8 and TRBJ1-1; 9 bases fit TRBD1. CDR3 length: 16 amino acids. CDR1 SGHVS and CDR2 FQNEAQ come from the germline V gene. Losses at the gene ends were 5 bases for V and 5 bases for J; bases not matched to a gene: 12. CDR3 residues: CASSQLTGGAYTEAFF. In DNA form, the CDR3 reads TGTGCCAGCAGCCAACTAACAGGGGGCGCGTATACTGAAGCTTTCTTT.

The chain combines TRBV29-1 with TRBJ1-2, with 9 bases aligning to TRBD1. Trimming removed 4 bases from V and 7 bases from J; junction bases left unmatched: 16. The length of the CDR3 is 16 residues. The germline V gene has CDR1 SQVTM and CDR2 ANQGSEA. The CDR3 bases are TGCAGCGTTGGAAGGGGGACAGGGTCCCCCATCACTGGCTACACCTTC. This translates into CSVGRGTGSPITGYTF.

This clonotype was found a few times. V usage is TRBV6-5 and J usage is TRBJ1-1; unclear D gene. V gave up 2 bases and J gave up 3 bases, with 16 bases separating them. This CDR3 region has 16 residues. Germline-derived CDR1 and CDR2 are MNHEY and SVGAGI. The CDR3 is CASSYAGGVLDTEAFF. CDR3 in DNA: TGTGCCAGCAGTTACGCGGGCGGGGTGCTGGACACTGAAGCTTTCTTT.

This clonotype was seen only a few times. The V and J genes are TRBV6-1 and TRBJ1-2; D ambiguous. This CDR3 spans 13 amino acids. Trimming took off 2 bases at V and 4 bases at J, with 8 bases between the two ends. CDR1 is MNHNS, CDR2 SASEGT, per germline. CDR3 bases: TGTGCCAGCAGTGAAAAGGGCATCTATGGCTACACCTTC. Protein sequence: CASSEKGIYGYTF.

The rearrangement joins TRBV5-1 to TRBJ1-1, with D maybe TRBD1 (5 bases). V dropped 2 bases and J dropped 3 bases, with 14 bases sitting between them. Germline V CDR1 and CDR2: SGHRS, YFSETQ. The CDR3 extends over 15 amino acids. The CDR3 bases are TGCGCCAGCAGCTTAGGGTGGGGGGAGGACACTGAAGCTTTCTTT. This encodes CASSLGWGEDTEAFF.